These 14 T cell receptor beta chains came from one sample sequenced in a study of regulatory T cells in long-lasting Graves disease. Described time point: newly diagnosed GD, antithyroid drugs for less than 3 months. With RNA extracted from PBMCs as input, the TCR library was made. According to the study, TCR beta libraries were built with iRepertoire HTBI primers and CDR3-region Arm-PCR. TCRdb processed the multiplex PCR reads anew with MiXCR; each CDR3 protein has one entry. The sample carries a few hundred thousand distinct CDR3 sequences, around 15% recorded once. In addition, the sample was reused for a study of T cells in Graves' hyperthyroidism and ophthalmopathy.

The material sequenced was peripheral blood mononuclear cells (PBMCs), taken at new diagnosis, from a patient treated with antithyroid drugs. Every receptor here comes from a woman aged 50 to 60 with Graves disease.

This clonotype has only a few counts. V usage is TRBV5-1 and J usage is TRBJ2-2, with 12 bases matching TRBD2. Germline V gene data show CDR1 as SGHRS and CDR2 as YFSETQ. This CDR3 has 17 amino acids. Losses at the gene ends were 4 bases for V and 5 bases for J; bases not matched to a gene: 9. CDR3 nucleotides: TGCGCCAGCAGCGTTATACTAGCGGGAGGAAATACCGGGGAGCTGTTTTTT. Protein: CASSVILAGGNTGELFF.

This clonotype was seen a handful of times. A much larger clonotype is one base distant, so this may be a read error. The rearrangement links TRBV7-3 to TRBJ2-7; 9 bases map to TRBD2. This CDR3 spans 15 amino acids. The V segment lost 1 base and the J segment 9 bases; nucleotides outside the gene matches: 10. The germline CDR1 and CDR2 sequences are SGHTA and FQGTGA. The CDR3 spells CASSLRCSGSGGQYF. For the CDR3, the DNA is TGTGCCAGCAGCTTAAGGTGTAGCGGGAGTGGCGGGCAGTACTTC. The full variable domain, in which reference TRBV7-3 and TRBJ2-7 provide the parts outside the CDR3, is GAGVSQTPSNKVTEKGKYVELRCDPISGHTALYWYRQSLGQGPEFLIYFQGTGAADDSGLPNDRFFAVRPEGSVSTLKIQRTERGDSAVYLCASSLRCSGSGGQYFGPGTRLTVT.

In this sample, this clonotype turned up many times. The chain links TRBV10-1 to TRBJ2-7; TRBD2 matches 8 bases. There are 16 residues in the CDR3. Trimming removed 1 base from V and 5 bases from J; junction bases left unmatched: 10. The germline CDR1 and CDR2 sequences are WNHNN and SYGVQD (reference sequence). CDR3 protein: CASSEWGPGTRHEQYF. The CDR3 DNA is TGCGCCAGCAGTGAGTGGGGCCCCGGGACTAGGCACGAGCAGTACTTC.

This clonotype was found many times. The rearrangement uses TRBV14 and TRBJ1-4; perhaps TRBD1 as D (5 bases). The germline V gene encodes CDR1 SGHDN and CDR2 FVKESK. V lost 1 base to trimming and J lost 5 bases, with 17 bases between them. The CDR3 consists of 17 residues. The CDR3 is CASSQVRWGRANEKLFF. The CDR3 DNA sequence: TGTGCCAGCAGCCAAGTTCGCTGGGGCAGGGCGAATGAAAAACTGTTTTTT.

This clonotype appeared a few times. V and J are TRBV19 and TRBJ1-1; D is possibly TRBD1 (6 bases). Trimming took 3 bases from V and 6 from J, leaving 14 bases between them. There are 14 residues in the CDR3. Germline-derived CDR1 and CDR2 are LNHDA and SQIVND (reference sequence). The CDR3 coding sequence is TGTGCCAGTAGTATCGAAACACAGGGCCCTGAAGCTTTCTTT. Its protein product is CASSIETQGPEAFF.

The sample holds many counts of this clonotype. V usage is TRBV28 and J usage is TRBJ2-2; the D gene is possibly TRBD1 (6 bases). Between the trimmed V and J ends, which lost 6 bases and 5 bases, there was a span of 16 bases. Germline assignment: CDR1 MDHEN and CDR2 SYDVKM. This CDR3 has 15 residues. CDR3 amino acids: CASRGAPSLTGELFF. In DNA form, the CDR3 reads TGTGCCAGCAGGGGGGCCCCCTCACTGACCGGGGAGCTGTTTTTT.

The rearrangement joins TRBV6-1 to TRBJ1-5; D may be TRBD1 (5 bases). The CDR3 extends over 16 amino acids. Germline assignment: CDR1 MNHNS and CDR2 SASEGT. The V gene lost 6 bases and the J gene lost 2 bases, with 17 bases spanning the gap. The CDR3: CASSLGLGGGNQPQHF. CDR3 nucleotide sequence: TGTGCCAGCAGCCTTGGTCTGGGGGGGGGCAATCAGCCCCAGCATTTT.

Concerning this clonotype itself: A clone one base away is much larger, so this may be a read error. The rearrangement joins TRBV27 to TRBJ2-7; 8 nucleotides agree with TRBD1. Per germline, CDR1 MNHEY and CDR2 SMNVEV (reference sequence). The length of the CDR3 is 13 residues. V lost 4 bases to trimming and J lost 5 bases; unmatched junction nucleotides: 4. CDR3 in amino acids: CASSSRTGNEQYF. As DNA, the CDR3 is TGTGCCAGCAGTTCCCGGACAGGGAACGAGCAGTACTTC.

To note about this clonotype: A read error may be the cause here, since a much bigger clone is one base away. The gene calls are TRBV20-1 and TRBJ2-1; 14 bases fit TRBD2. Germline CDR1 reads DFQATT; CDR2 reads SNEGSKA (reference sequence). This CDR3 has 16 amino acids. In DNA form, the CDR3 reads TGCAGTGCCAACCCCGGGACTAGCGGGAGTTGGGGGACCGAGTACTTC. Translating it yields CSANPGTSGSWGTEYF.

This clonotype was detected only a few times. The chain joins TRBV20-1 to TRBJ1-6, with D perhaps TRBD1 (6 bases). From germline, CDR1 is DFQATT and CDR2 SNEGSKA (reference sequence). Trimming left V 4 bases short and J 4 bases short, with 8 bases between. This CDR3 comprises 13 residues. The CDR3 here is CSAKGQYNSPLHF. DNA of the CDR3: TGCAGTGCTAAGGGACAATATAATTCACCCCTCCACTTT.

Notes on this clonotype: Being one base from a much bigger clone, this may be a read error. V usage is TRBV10-1 and J usage is TRBJ1-1; tentative D call: TRBD1 (5 bases). Trimming removed 1 base from V and 3 bases from J, with 12 bases in between. CDR1 and CDR2 (germline): WNHNN, SYGVQD (reference sequence). The CDR3 spans 15 residues. The CDR3 region has the DNA TGCGCCAGCAGTGAGTTCTCCAGGGAGGACACTGAAGCTTTCTTT. Protein sequence: CASSEFSREDTEAFF.

This clonotype occurred a few times. The J gene is TRBJ1-5, the V gene TRBV6-5; D not certain. Deletions cut 0 bases from V and 4 bases from J, with 7 bases between. The CDR3 runs 14 residues. Germline CDR1 and CDR2: MNHEY and SVGAGI. The CDR3 protein is CASSYSTANQPQHF. The CDR3 bases are TGTGCCAGCAGTTACTCGACGGCGAATCAGCCCCAGCATTTT.

The chain links TRBV2 to TRBJ1-1; D is unresolved. Germline-derived CDR1 and CDR2 are SNHLY and FYNNEI. The CDR3 is 16 residues long. V was clipped by 1 base and J by 6 bases, with 18 bases between them. Here the CDR3 reads CASSEVDLWGAAEAFF. The CDR3 nucleotides are TGTGCCAGCAGTGAAGTGGATCTTTGGGGTGCCGCTGAAGCTTTCTTT.

Many counts were recorded for this clonotype. The CDR3 DNA reads TGTGCCAGCAGCCCTGGGGGACAGGGGGCGAACGGGGAGCTGTTTTTT. Its translation is CASSPGGQGANGELFF. The chain joins TRBV28 to TRBJ2-2; 12 nucleotides align to TRBD1. The germline V gene encodes CDR1 MDHEN and CDR2 SYDVKM. The CDR3 extends over 16 amino acids. The V and J ends lost 6 bases and 7 bases, in that order; junction bases with no gene match: 9.